The entry below gives a single T cell receptor (beta chain) sequence along with its context. The CDR3 is 12 residues long. J lost 12 bases, V lost 7 bases, and 7 bases had no gene match. Germline V gene sequence: CDR1 WSHSY, CDR2 SAAADI. This sample was included in a study of blood T cell repertoires in COVID-19. In the study overall: The cDNA or gDNA used as material had been derived from T cells, B-cell-depleted T cells, or PBMCs.

As originally analysed: How many nucleated cells were present was estimated from reference gene primer amplification. The assay was immunoSEQ multiplex PCR, and TCRdb's table has in-frame clones only and misses some. That table is the source of V, J and clone size, and D and trimming were worked out from the DNA. The sample consists of 51,000 or so clones, about 87% of them appearing once. The gene calls are TRBV10-2 and TRBJ1-1, with TRBD1 identical over 11 bases. The sequenced material came from peripheral blood. The sequence was obtained from a man at least 80 years old with acute or convalescent COVID-19. CDR3 DNA sequence: TGCGCCAGCACTCCGGGACAGGGGGAGACTTTCTTT. Protein: CASTPGQGETFF.